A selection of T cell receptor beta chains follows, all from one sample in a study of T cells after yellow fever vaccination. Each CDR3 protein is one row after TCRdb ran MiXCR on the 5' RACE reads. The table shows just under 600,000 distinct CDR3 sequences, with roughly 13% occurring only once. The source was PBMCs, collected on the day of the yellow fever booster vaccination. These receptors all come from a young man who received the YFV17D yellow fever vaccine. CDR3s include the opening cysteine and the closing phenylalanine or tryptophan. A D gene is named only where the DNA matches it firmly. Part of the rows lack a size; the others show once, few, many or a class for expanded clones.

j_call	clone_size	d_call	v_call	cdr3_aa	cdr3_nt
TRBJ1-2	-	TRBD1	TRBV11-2	CASSFPDREFYGYTF	TGTGCCAGCAGCTTCCCGGACAGGGAGTTCTATGGCTACACCTTC
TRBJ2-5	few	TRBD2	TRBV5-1	CASSKSLAGGEETQYF	TGCGCCAGCAGCAAGAGTCTAGCGGGAGGGGAAGAGACCCAGTACTTC
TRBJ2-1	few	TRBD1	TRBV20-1	CSARERQGAYNEQFF	TGCAGTGCTAGAGAAAGACAGGGCGCCTACAATGAGCAGTTCTTC
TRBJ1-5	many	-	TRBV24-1	CATPNGSHRFNQPQHF	TGTGCCACCCCGAACGGGAGTCATCGATTCAATCAGCCCCAGCATTTT
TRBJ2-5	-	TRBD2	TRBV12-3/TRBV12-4	CASSPQGSGETQYF	TGTGCCAGCAGTCCCCAGGGTAGCGGGGAGACCCAGTACTTC
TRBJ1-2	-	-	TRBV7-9	CASSLDPYGYTF	TGTGCCAGCAGCTTAGACCCCTATGGCTACACCTTC
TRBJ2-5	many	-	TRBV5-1	CASNPTGEETQYF	TGCGCCAGCAATCCGACGGGAGAAGAGACCCAGTACTTC
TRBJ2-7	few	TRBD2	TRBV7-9	CASSKTSHEQYF	TGTGCCAGCAGCAAGACTAGCCACGAGCAGTACTTC
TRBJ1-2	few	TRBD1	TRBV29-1	CSVEEDRAPPYGYTF	TGCAGCGTTGAGGAAGACAGGGCACCCCCCTATGGCTACACCTTC
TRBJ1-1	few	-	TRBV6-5	CASSYGGAGLTEAFF	TGTGCCAGCAGTTACGGGGGCGCCGGGTTAACTGAAGCTTTCTTT
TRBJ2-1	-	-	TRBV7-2	CASSRDTLNEQFF	TGTGCCAGCAGCAGGGACACTCTGAATGAGCAGTTCTTC
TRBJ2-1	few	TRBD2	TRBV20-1	CSPAGSGIRNEQFF	TGCAGTCCAGCTGGTAGCGGGATAAGAAATGAGCAGTTCTTC
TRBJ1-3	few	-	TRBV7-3	CASSLTSAGNTIYF	TGTGCCAGCAGCTTAACTAGCGCTGGAAACACCATATATTTT
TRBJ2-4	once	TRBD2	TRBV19	CASSLAGERNIQYF	TGTGCCAGTAGTCTAGCGGGAGAACGTAACATTCAGTACTTC
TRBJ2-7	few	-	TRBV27	CASFNRRSFQPSLEQYF	TGTGCCAGCTTCAACAGGCGCAGTTTCCAACCGTCACTCGAGCAGTACTTC
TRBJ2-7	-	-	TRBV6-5	CASSYGRPGAGEQYF	TGTGCCAGCAGTTACGGGCGACCGGGTGCTGGGGAGCAGTACTTC
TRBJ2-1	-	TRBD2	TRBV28	CALSSGLAGGPLGNEQFF	TGTGCCCTCAGTTCGGGACTAGCGGGAGGGCCTCTCGGCAATGAGCAGTTCTTC
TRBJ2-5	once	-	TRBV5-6	CASSHVTAETQYF	TGTGCCAGCAGCCACGTGACGGCGGAGACCCAGTACTTC
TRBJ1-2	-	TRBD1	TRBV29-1	CSVDTSTGAAWGYTF	TGCAGCGTCGATACCTCGACAGGGGCTGCTTGGGGCTACACCTTC
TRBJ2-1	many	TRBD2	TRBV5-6	CASSLFPSGYVDEQFF	TGTGCCAGCAGCTTGTTTCCTAGCGGGTACGTCGATGAGCAGTTCTTC
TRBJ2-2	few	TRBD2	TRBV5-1	CASSFVRAGGSTGELFF	TGCGCCAGCAGCTTTGTAAGAGCGGGAGGTAGCACCGGGGAGCTGTTTTTT
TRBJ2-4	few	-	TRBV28	CASSLSYRGNGDF	TGTGCCAGCAGTTTGAGTTATCGGGGGAACGGAGACTTC
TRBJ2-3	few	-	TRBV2	CASGSMQGTDTQYF	TGTGCCAGCGGAAGCATGCAGGGAACAGATACGCAGTATTTT
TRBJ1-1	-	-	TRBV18	CASSLMGHQNTEAFF	TGTGCCAGCTCACTAATGGGACACCAGAACACTGAAGCTTTCTTT
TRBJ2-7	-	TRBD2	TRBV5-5	CASSIRDYVYEQYF	TGTGCCAGCAGCATCCGGGACTATGTCTACGAGCAGTACTTC
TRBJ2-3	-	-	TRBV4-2	CASSHGWKTSTDTQYF	TGTGCCAGCAGCCATGGGTGGAAAACTAGCACAGATACGCAGTATTTT
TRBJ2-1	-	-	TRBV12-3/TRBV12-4	CASTGSVRLNEQFF	TGTGCCAGCACCGGCTCCGTACGGTTGAATGAGCAGTTCTTC
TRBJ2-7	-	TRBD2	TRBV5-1	CASSKGLARDYEQYF	TGCGCCAGCAGCAAAGGACTAGCGCGAGACTACGAGCAGTACTTC
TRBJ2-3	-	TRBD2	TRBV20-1	CSARTASTSGFTDTQYF	TGCAGTGCCAGAACCGCCTCGACTAGCGGTTTCACAGATACGCAGTATTTT
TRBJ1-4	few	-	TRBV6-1	CASSEAWWAGDKGKLFF	TGTGCCAGCAGTGAAGCTTGGTGGGCAGGGGATAAGGGAAAACTGTTTTTT
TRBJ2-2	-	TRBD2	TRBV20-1	CSARLTSGRTGELFF	TGCAGTGCGAGACTGACTAGCGGGAGGACCGGGGAGCTGTTTTTT
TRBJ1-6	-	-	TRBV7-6	CASSSMTGRSLLHF	TGTGCCAGCAGCTCAATGACAGGCCGCTCGCTCCTCCACTTT
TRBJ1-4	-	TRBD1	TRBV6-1	CASRPRTGGEKLFF	TGTGCCAGCAGGCCTCGGACAGGGGGCGAAAAACTGTTTTTT
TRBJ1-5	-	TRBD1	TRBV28	CASSTGGLGNQPQHF	TGTGCCAGCAGTACAGGGGGCTTGGGCAATCAGCCCCAGCATTTT
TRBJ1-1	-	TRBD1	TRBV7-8	CASRQLQGAASGINTEAFF	TGTGCCAGCAGACAGTTACAGGGGGCAGCGTCGGGGATAAACACTGAAGCTTTCTTT
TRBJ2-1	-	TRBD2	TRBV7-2	CASSQASGRFNEQFF	TGTGCCAGCAGCCAGGCTAGCGGGAGGTTCAATGAGCAGTTCTTC
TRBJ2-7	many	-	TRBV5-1	CASSLYDEQYF	TGCGCCAGCAGCTTGTACGACGAGCAGTACTTC
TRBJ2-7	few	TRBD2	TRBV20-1	CSAREASGSFVEQYF	TGCAGTGCTAGAGAGGCTAGCGGGAGCTTTGTCGAGCAGTACTTC
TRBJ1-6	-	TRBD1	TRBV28	CASRYAGTDNSPLHF	TGTGCCAGCAGGTACGCCGGGACAGATAATTCACCCCTCCACTTT
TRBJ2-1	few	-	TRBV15	CATKALAGYNEQFF	TGTGCCACCAAGGCTCTAGCAGGGTACAATGAGCAGTTCTTC
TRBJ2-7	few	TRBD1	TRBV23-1	CASTRGHLDYEQYF	TGCGCCAGCACGAGGGGGCATTTAGACTACGAGCAGTACTTC
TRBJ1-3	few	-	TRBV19	CASNQNLGNTIYF	TGTGCCAGTAATCAGAACCTGGGAAACACCATATATTTT
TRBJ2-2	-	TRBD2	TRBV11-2	CASTRDYQAGELFF	TGTGCCAGCACCCGGGACTATCAAGCCGGGGAGCTGTTTTTT
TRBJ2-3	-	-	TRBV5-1	CASSPSPRRERTDTQYF	TGCGCCAGCAGCCCCAGCCCCCGTAGGGAGCGCACAGATACGCAGTATTTT
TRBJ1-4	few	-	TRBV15	CATSRAGQNEKLFF	TGTGCCACCAGCAGAGCCGGACAGAATGAAAAACTGTTTTTT